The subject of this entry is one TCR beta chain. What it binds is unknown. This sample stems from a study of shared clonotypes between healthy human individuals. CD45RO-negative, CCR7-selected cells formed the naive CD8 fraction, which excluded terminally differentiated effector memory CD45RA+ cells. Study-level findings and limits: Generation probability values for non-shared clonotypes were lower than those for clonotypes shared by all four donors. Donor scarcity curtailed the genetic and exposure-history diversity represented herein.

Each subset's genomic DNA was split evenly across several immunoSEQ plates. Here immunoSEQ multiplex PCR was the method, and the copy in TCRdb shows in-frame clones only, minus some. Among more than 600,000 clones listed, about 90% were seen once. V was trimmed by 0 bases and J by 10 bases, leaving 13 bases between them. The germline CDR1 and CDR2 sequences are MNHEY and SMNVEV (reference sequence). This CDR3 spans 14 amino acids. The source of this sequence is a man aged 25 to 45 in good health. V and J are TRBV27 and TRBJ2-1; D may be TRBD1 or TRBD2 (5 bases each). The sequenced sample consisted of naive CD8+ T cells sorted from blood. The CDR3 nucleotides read TGTGCCAGCAGTTTATCGGTCCCGGGGCCCGAGCAGTTCTTC. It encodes CASSLSVPGPEQFF.